This TCR beta chain appears in the sequencing data of a study of T cell responses to AZD1222 COVID-19 vaccine. Data came from immunoSEQ multiplex PCR; TCRdb stores just in-frame clones and leaves some out. Altogether 95,000 to 100,000 clones are present, around 87% being singletons, with the ten largest covering approximately 10%. Findings and caveats of the study: The study found Spike-specific TCR breadth and depth rose after two AZD1222 doses. Donors were largely white British and mainly female; clonal diversity was possibly underestimated. The peak T cell response came first, and repertoires were sampled only after it.

As to this clone: What it recognizes is unknown.

CDR1 and CDR2 (germline): KGHSH, LQKENI. V shed 3 bases, J shed 4 bases, and the junction held 6 bases outside the gene matches. This CDR3 is built from 15 residues. Second-dose schedules of about 4 or about 12 weeks were combined. The genes are TRBV18 and TRBJ2-1; the match to TRBD1 covers 7 bases. The TCR originated in an adult who received the AZD1222 COVID-19 vaccine. This material consisted of peripheral blood, taken 28 days after the second AZD1222 dose. CDR3 loop: CASSPSDRQYNEQFF. The CDR3 coding sequence is TGTGCCAGCTCACCTTCGGACAGGCAATACAATGAGCAGTTCTTC.